These 29 T cell receptor beta chains were all obtained from the same sample, sequenced in a study of blood T cell repertoires in COVID-19. Assay: immunoSEQ multiplex PCR; the TCRdb copy retains only in-frame clones and omits some. The sample holds roughly 94,000 clones, around 80% seen once. The sequencing input was peripheral blood. These receptors came from a man aged 60-69 years with acute or convalescent COVID-19.

CDR3 DNA sequence: TGTGCCAGCAGTTACAGGGGCAATGGCTACACCTTC. Its protein product is CASSYRGNGYTF. J is TRBJ1-2 and V is TRBV6-6; the D gene is possibly TRBD1 (5 bases). This CDR3 has 12 amino acids. V shed 2 bases and J shed 6 bases, with 7 bases lying between them. Per germline, CDR1 MNHNY and CDR2 SVGAGI (reference sequence).

J is TRBJ2-1 and V is TRBV5-5; TRBD2 is a possible D gene (7 bases). The CDR3 spans 16 residues. Looked up from germline, CDR1 is SGHKS and CDR2 is YYEKEE (reference sequence). The V gene lost 1 base and the J gene lost 7 bases, with 18 bases spanning the gap. The CDR3 DNA reads TGTGCCAGCAGCTTGAGGGGGGGGGCCGGGATGAATGAGCAGTTCTTC. Its protein is CASSLRGGAGMNEQFF.

This sequence joins TRBV5-6 and TRBJ1-5; D not resolved. This CDR3 contains 15 residues. V was trimmed by 4 bases and J by 0 bases, leaving 11 bases between them. The germline V gene has CDR1 SGHDT and CDR2 YYEEEE. CDR3 sequence reads: CASSRGDTSNQPQHF. The CDR3 bases are TGTGCCAGCAGCCGCGGGGATACTAGCAATCAGCCCCAGCATTTT. The complete variable domain, with remaining parts taken from reference TRBV5-6 and TRBJ1-5, reads DAGVTQSPTHLIKTRGQQVTLRCSPKSGHDTVSWYQQALGQGPQFIFQYYEEEERQRGNFPDRFSGHQFPNYSSELNVNALLLGDSALYLCASSRGDTSNQPQHFGDGTRLSIL.

J is TRBJ1-2 and V is TRBV28; TRBD1 aligns across 9 bases. Germline CDR1 is MDHEN and CDR2 is SYDVKM. Trimming took 5 bases from V and 5 from J; bases not matched to a gene: 15. The CDR3 is 17 amino acids. This chain's CDR3 is CASSPFPGQGNSYGYTF. The CDR3 nucleotides are TGTGCCAGCAGTCCTTTTCCGGGACAGGGTAATTCGTATGGCTACACCTTC.

This chain joins TRBV5-4 and TRBJ2-7; D possibly corresponds to TRBD2 (6 bases). Germline V gene data show CDR1 as SGHNT and CDR2 as YYREEE (reference sequence). The CDR3 length is 16 residues. Trimming stripped 3 bases from V and 2 bases from J, with 18 bases between. Here the CDR3 DNA reads TGTGCCAGCAGCTCTGGCGGTTGGGCGGGAACCTACGAGCAGTACTTC. Its translation: CASSSGGWAGTYEQYF.

The chain carries TRBV5-1 and TRBJ1-5; 11 bases match TRBD1. Germline values: CDR1 SGHRS, CDR2 YFSETQ. J gave up 11 bases and V 4 bases, and 8 bases lay outside the gene matches. The CDR3 is 14 residues long. CDR3 DNA: TGCGCCAGCAGCAGAACGGGACAGGGGGACTCCCAGCATTTT. Translating gives CASSRTGQGDSQHF.

V gene TRBV30 combines with J gene TRBJ1-3; the D gene is possibly TRBD1 (5 bases). The V end lost 3 bases, the J end lost 0 bases, and 15 bases lay between the germline ends. The CDR3 has 16 amino acids. Per germline, CDR1 GTSNPN and CDR2 SVGIG (reference sequence). In nucleotides, the CDR3 is TGTGCCTGGAGCTCACTAGGAGGGGCCTCTGGAAACACCATATATTTT. Translation: CAWSSLGGASGNTIYF.

This clone was found a few times. The chain is built from TRBV7-2 and TRBJ2-1; the D is unclear. V was cut by 3 bases and J by 3 bases, with 6 bases left in between. The germline CDR1 and CDR2 sequences are SGHTA and FQGNSA. The CDR3 has 13 amino acids. CDR3 sequence (DNA): TGTGCCAGCAGCTTTGACTTCTACAATGAGCAGTTCTTC. This gives the protein CASSFDFYNEQFF.

The chain joins TRBV4-3 to TRBJ2-1; 7 bases are shared with TRBD1. With V trimmed by 1 base and J by 6 bases, 15 bases remained unmatched. From germline, CDR1 is LGHNA and CDR2 YSLEER. There are 18 residues in the CDR3. In nucleotides, the CDR3 is TGCGCCAGCAGCCAAGGGGTTCGGCGAGGGACAGTATTCAATGAGCAGTTCTTC. This encodes CASSQGVRRGTVFNEQFF.

The V call is TRBV19, the J call TRBJ1-2; maybe TRBD1 (6 bases). The germline CDR1 and CDR2 sequences are LNHDA and SQIVND (reference sequence). Trimming stripped 8 bases from V and 3 bases from J, with 16 bases between. This CDR3 is built from 14 residues. For the CDR3, the DNA is TGTGCCAGTCGAGGGGGGGGCTTCGACTATGGCTACACCTTC. It is translated as CASRGGGFDYGYTF.

This clone has just a few counts. The gene calls are TRBV28 and TRBJ1-1, with D possibly TRBD1 on 5 matching bases. V was pared by 2 bases and J by 5 bases, with 12 bases between. The CDR3 length is 14 residues. Germline V gives CDR1 MDHEN, CDR2 SYDVKM. CDR3 sequence reads: CASSLRWRGTEAFF. The CDR3 DNA follows: TGTGCCAGCAGTTTAAGATGGAGGGGTACTGAAGCTTTCTTT.

As for this clone: One end of the junction varies from germline; a read error may be responsible. The rearrangement links TRBV7-2 to TRBJ1-1; D is undetermined. From germline, CDR1 is SGHTA and CDR2 FQGNSA. This CDR3 has 11 amino acids. The CDR3 coding sequence is TGTGCCAGCAGCGACCGGAGACTTCCTACCTTT. Its translation is CASSDRRLPTF.

The rearrangement uses TRBV10-3 and TRBJ1-1; 8 nucleotides line up with TRBD1. The CDR3 runs 15 residues. CDR1 ENHRY and CDR2 SYGVKD come from the germline V gene. Germline trimming cut 5 bases from V and 4 bases from J; bases unmatched to any gene: 9. The CDR3 region has the DNA TGTGCCATCAGTACCTTGACAGGGGCCCCCACTGAAGCTTTCTTT. This translates into CAISTLTGAPTEAFF.

The rearrangement uses TRBV30 and TRBJ2-7; a weak D match, TRBD1 (6 bases). The V end was cut by 3 bases, the J end by 4 bases, with 13 bases between. Germline-derived CDR1 and CDR2 are GTSNPN and SVGIG (reference sequence). This CDR3 is built from 13 residues. The CDR3 protein is CAWSPGQRYEQYF. CDR3 nucleotide sequence: TGTGCCTGGAGCCCGGGACAACGTTACGAGCAGTACTTC.

CDR3 nucleotide sequence: TGTGCCAGTAGTAGACATCGAACCTCTGGTGAAAAACTGTTTTTT. Translation gives CASSRHRTSGEKLFF. This chain connects TRBV19 to TRBJ1-4; the D is unclear. With 4 bases removed from V and 7 bases from J, the gap between germline ends came to 16 bases. This CDR3 has 15 residues. Germline CDR1 reads LNHDA; CDR2 reads SQIVND (reference sequence).

The J gene is TRBJ2-7, the V gene TRBV12-3 or TRBV12-4; D is perhaps TRBD2 (6 bases). V shed 8 bases and J shed 1 base, with 12 bases lying between them. CDR3 length: 13 residues. CDR3 loop: CASWRADSYEQYV. CDR3 nucleotides: TGTGCCAGCTGGAGGGCGGATTCCTACGAGCAGTACGTC.

The sample holds one count of this clone. The J gene is TRBJ1-5, the V gene TRBV21-1. TRBV21-1 is marked as a pseudogene. This CDR3 spans 14 amino acids. The CDR3 here is CASSIREPNQPQHF. CDR3 sequence (DNA): TGTGCCAGCAGCATCCGGGAGCCCAATCAGCCCCAGCATTTT.

CDR3 amino acids: CASSSSRGGLGRTEAFF. The CDR3 region has the DNA TGCGCCAGCAGCTCAAGCAGGGGAGGGTTAGGGAGAACTGAAGCTTTCTTT. The chain links TRBV5-1 to TRBJ1-1, with D perhaps TRBD1 (6 bases). Looked up from germline, CDR1 is SGHRS and CDR2 is YFSETQ. The CDR3 sequence is 17 residues long. The V gene lost 3 bases and the J gene lost 5 bases, with 23 bases spanning the gap. The complete variable domain, with remaining parts taken from reference TRBV5-1 and TRBJ1-1, reads KAGVTQTPRYLIKTRGQQVTLSCSPISGHRSVSWYQQTPGQGLQFLFEYFSETQRNKGNFPGRFSGRQFSNSRSEMNVSTLELGDSALYLCASSSSRGGLGRTEAFFGQGTRLTVV.

This clone was seen a few times. J is TRBJ2-3 and V is TRBV18, with unresolved D. V was cut by 0 bases and J by 3 bases, with 7 bases left in between. Germline values: CDR1 KGHSH, CDR2 LQKENI. The CDR3 runs to 14 residues. The CDR3 nucleotides read TGTGCCAGCTCACCACCCAGGCGAACAGATACGCAGTATTTT. It translates to CASSPPRRTDTQYF.

This chain connects TRBV14 to TRBJ2-2; unclear D gene. Germline V gives CDR1 SGHDN, CDR2 FVKESK. Deletions cut 0 bases from V and 7 bases from J, with 9 bases between. The CDR3 runs to 14 residues. CDR3 sequence (DNA): TGTGCCAGCAGCCAAGAAGTTAGAATCGGGGAGCTGTTTTTT. Its protein product is CASSQEVRIGELFF.

This clone was picked up a small number of times. The chain links TRBV7-8 to TRBJ2-7, with 9 bases identical to TRBD1. V shed 5 bases, J shed 3 bases, and the junction held 11 bases outside the gene matches. CDR1 is SGHVS and CDR2 is FQNEAQ in the germline V gene. The CDR3 is 16 amino acids. The CDR3 DNA sequence: TGTGCCAGCAGCCTACCCACCGGGACAGGGAACTACGAGCAGTACGTC. It encodes CASSLPTGTGNYEQYV.

This clone was picked up a small number of times. The chain links TRBV6-4 to TRBJ2-6; TRBD2 might be the D (6 bases). There are 16 residues in the CDR3. From germline, CDR1 is MRHNA and CDR2 SNTAGT. Trimming shortened V by 0 bases and J by 0 bases, and 6 bases separated the two germline ends. The CDR3: CASSDSGGSGANVLTF. The CDR3, as DNA: TGTGCCAGCAGTGACTCGGGGGGCTCTGGGGCCAACGTCCTGACTTTC.

This chain connects TRBV29-1 to TRBJ2-1, with D perhaps TRBD2 (5 bases). V was clipped by 6 bases and J by 5 bases, with 20 bases between them. Germline V gene data show CDR1 as SQVTM and CDR2 as ANQGSEA. The CDR3 runs to 15 residues. The CDR3 here is CSVPKGLRRDNEQFF. The CDR3 nucleotides are TGCAGCGTCCCCAAGGGCCTCAGGCGGGACAATGAGCAGTTCTTC.

The chain joins TRBV6-5 to TRBJ2-7; 16 bases match TRBD2. With V trimmed by 9 bases and J by 3 bases, 5 bases remained unmatched. This CDR3 has 15 amino acids. Germline V gene lookup returns CDR1 MNHEY and CDR2 SVGAGI. The CDR3 is CARGLAGGPCYEQYF. CDR3 coding DNA: TGTGCCAGGGGACTAGCGGGGGGGCCGTGCTACGAGCAGTACTTC.

This chain connects TRBV5-1 to TRBJ1-6; D is unresolved. CDR3 size: 18 residues. Trimming left V 1 base short and J 0 bases short, with 14 bases between. Germline V gene data show CDR1 as SGHRS and CDR2 as YFSETQ. The CDR3 DNA sequence: TGCGCCAGCAGCTTGTTGTCAGGCCAGAGCTCCTATAATTCACCCCTCCACTTT. Its translation is CASSLLSGQSSYNSPLHF.

This clone came up once. The chain uses TRBV30 and TRBJ2-5, with unresolved D. The CDR3 loop spans 10 amino acids. Germline-derived CDR1 and CDR2 are GTSNPN and SVGIG (reference sequence). V lost 2 bases and J 5 bases, leaving 3 bases between the germline ends. This CDR3 reads CAWSRETQYF. In DNA, the CDR3 is TGTGCCTGGAGTCGGGAGACCCAGTACTTC.

This chain connects TRBV28 to TRBJ2-7; 8 positions match TRBD2. The germline CDR1 and CDR2 sequences are MDHEN and SYDVKM. V shed 10 bases and J 6 bases; nucleotides not matched to a gene: 14. The CDR3 loop spans 14 amino acids. In nucleotides, the CDR3 is TGTGCCACCCCAGGGCAGCGGGGGCCTAGCGAGCAGTACGTC. Amino acid sequence: CATPGQRGPSEQYV.

The chain carries TRBV9 and TRBJ1-5; D is unclear. The V gene lost 1 base and the J gene lost 7 bases, with 9 bases spanning the gap. CDR1 and CDR2 (germline): SGDLS, YYNGEE. The CDR3 length is 13 residues. CDR3 amino acids: CASSVLPQQPQHF. DNA of the CDR3: TGTGCCAGCAGCGTATTGCCCCAGCAGCCCCAGCATTTT.

The rearrangement uses TRBV2 and TRBJ1-5, with 10 bases matching TRBD1. Trimming cost V 6 bases and J 4 bases; bases outside gene matches: 6. This CDR3 is 15 amino acids long. CDR1 SNHLY and CDR2 FYNNEI come from the germline V gene. CDR3 loop: CASRGGQGRNQPQHF. The CDR3 bases are TGTGCCAGCAGGGGGGGACAGGGGCGAAATCAGCCCCAGCATTTT.